The next 8 T cell receptor beta chains were all read from a single sample in a study of blood T cell repertoires in COVID-19. TCRdb's table, derived via immunoSEQ multiplex PCR, lists solely in-frame clones and lacks some. The sample lists 120,000 to 150,000 clones, 80% to 90% occurring once. Material for sequencing was peripheral blood. These TCRs come from a human donor with acute or convalescent COVID-19. The donor label of this sample is uncertain.

The chain carries TRBV4-1 and TRBJ2-6, with 8 nucleotides matching TRBD1. CDR1 and CDR2 (germline): MGHRA, YSYEKL. This CDR3 is built from 20 residues. The V segment lost 4 bases and the J segment 0 bases; nucleotides outside the gene matches: 14. CDR3 bases: TGCGCCAGCAGCCTTCTACTCGCCAGGGGGCTCAGCTCTGGGGCCAACGTCCTGACTTTC. Translating it yields CASSLLLARGLSSGANVLTF.

This chain joins TRBV5-1 and TRBJ1-2; D ambiguous. CDR3 size: 15 residues. CDR1 SGHRS and CDR2 YFSETQ come from the germline V gene. V lost 4 bases and J lost 1, with 14 bases in between. CDR3 protein: CASSPDGGFNYGYTF. DNA for the CDR3: TGCGCCAGCAGCCCCGATGGCGGATTTAACTATGGCTACACCTTC.

The rearrangement links TRBV5-4 to TRBJ1-1; D is possibly TRBD1 (5 bases). V was pared by 0 bases and J by 0 bases, with 15 bases between. Germline CDR1 SGHNT, CDR2 YYREEE (reference sequence). CDR3 length: 17 amino acids. The CDR3 DNA reads TGTGCCAGCAGCTTGGCTTCAGGGTGGGCCATGAACACTGAAGCTTTCTTT. Its translation is CASSLASGWAMNTEAFF. Using reference TRBV5-4 and TRBJ1-1 for the parts outside the CDR3, the full variable domain is ETGVTQSPTHLIKTRGQQVTLRCSSQSGHNTVSWYQQALGQGPQFIFQYYREEENGRGNFPPRFSGLQFPNYSSELNVNALELDDSALYLCASSLASGWAMNTEAFFGQGTRLTVV.

The rearrangement joins TRBV19 to TRBJ1-2; 10 nucleotides agree with TRBD1. V lost 8 bases, J lost 8 bases, and 8 bases stayed unmatched. Germline lookup yields CDR1 LNHDA and CDR2 SQIVND (reference sequence). The CDR3 spans 13 residues. The CDR3 protein is CASSDRGLGGYTF. CDR3 DNA sequence: TGTGCCAGTTCAGACAGGGGGCTTGGGGGCTACACCTTC.

The chain couples TRBV2 to TRBJ2-1, with TRBD2 identical over 12 bases. J lost 3 bases, V lost 10 bases, and 7 bases had no gene match. CDR3 length: 15 residues. CDR1 is SNHLY and CDR2 is FYNNEI in the germline V gene. CDR3 amino acids: CATRLAGVNYNEQFF. CDR3 nucleotide sequence: TGTGCCACCCGACTAGCGGGGGTTAACTACAATGAGCAGTTCTTC. The variable domain in full, with the rest retrieved from reference TRBV2 and TRBJ2-1, is EPEVTQTPSHQVTQMGQEVILRCVPISNHLYFYWYRQILGQKVEFLVSFYNNEISEKSEIFDDQFSVERPDGSNFTLKIRSTKLEDSAMYFCATRLAGVNYNEQFFGPGTRLTVL.

This clone has just a few counts. This chain connects TRBV15 to TRBJ1-3, with D hard to call. The V gene lost 6 bases and the J gene lost 0 bases, with 6 bases spanning the gap. This CDR3 spans 13 amino acids. CDR1 and CDR2 from the germline V gene are LNHNV and YYDKDF (reference sequence). CDR3 protein: CATRRPSGNTIYF. Written as DNA, the CDR3 is TGTGCCACCAGGCGCCCCTCTGGAAACACCATATATTTT.

This sequence joins TRBV11-2 and TRBJ2-7; tentative D call: TRBD2 (5 bases). Germline CDR1 reads SGHAT; CDR2 reads FQNNGV. The CDR3 covers 12 residues. Trimming removed 5 bases from V and 6 bases from J, with 11 bases in between. CDR3 loop: CASSLLGAEQYV. CDR3 bases: TGTGCCAGCAGCCTTCTGGGAGCCGAGCAGTACGTC.

The chain is built from TRBV20-1 and TRBJ1-1, with D uncertain. The germline CDR1 and CDR2 sequences are DFQATT and SNEGSKA (reference sequence). The germline V and J ends were trimmed by 4 bases and 3 bases, with 6 bases remaining between them. The CDR3 is 11 amino acids. As DNA, the CDR3 is TGCAGTGCTATCGGGTACACTGAAGCTTTCTTT. Protein sequence: CSAIGYTEAFF.